This passage covers 6 T cell receptor beta chains from one sample sequenced in a study of T cells expressing NK-cell markers. From the 5' RACE reads, TCRdb lists one entry per CDR3 protein and no DNA. The specimen's table records 300,000 to 450,000 distinct CDR3 sequences. What was sequenced was blood T cells: a sorted CD56 or NKG2C T cell subset, CD4+ or CD8+ T cells, or bulk PBMC T cells (not recorded which). Every receptor here comes from a man aged 18-70 years in good health.

The J gene is TRBJ2-2, the V gene TRBV10-3. Germline V lookup: CDR1 ENHRY, CDR2 SYGVKD. The CDR3 is 16 amino acids. Here the CDR3 reads CAIRTGLGSLAGELFF.

The chain employs TRBV14 and TRBJ2-7; no DNA is available, so the TRBD2 call from TCRdb remains unchecked. CDR3 length: 15 amino acids. Germline V gene sequence: CDR1 SGHDN, CDR2 FVKESK. The CDR3 is CASSQDGGSAYEQYF.

This chain links TRBV4-1 with TRBJ2-7; TCRdb proposes TRBD2, but this gene call is untestable without DNA. The CDR3 contains 16 residues. The V gene's germline CDR1 is MGHRA and CDR2 YSYEKL. CDR3 region: CASSQGGERGRHEQYF.

The genes are TRBV6-4 and TRBJ1-2. The CDR3 runs to 13 residues. Germline values: CDR1 MRHNA, CDR2 SNTAGT. The CDR3 loop is CASRDTLGYGYTF.

The gene calls are TRBV7-2 and TRBJ1-2; TCRdb calls TRBD1, which cannot be checked without DNA. The CDR3 has 15 amino acids. Per the germline V gene, CDR1 is SGHTA and CDR2 is FQGNSA. CDR3 amino acids: CASSPRITGEGGYTF.

The chain links TRBV12-5 to TRBJ2-7; TCRdb's D gene call, TRBD2, goes unchecked for lack of DNA. The CDR3 loop spans 17 amino acids. Germline V gives CDR1 LGHNT, CDR2 FRNRAP. The CDR3 spells CASGLVLPGPHNYEQYF. Complete variable domain (other parts from reference TRBV12-5 and TRBJ2-7): DARVTQTPRHKVTEMGQEVTMRCQPILGHNTVFWYRQTMMQGLELLAYFRNRAPLDDSGMPKDRFSAEMPDATLATLKIQPSEPRDSAVYFCASGLVLPGPHNYEQYFGPGTRLTVT.